This entry is about one T cell receptor beta chain. Other DNA sequences from this sample encode an identical CDR3 as well. The CDR3 runs to 15 residues. V gave up 1 base and J gave up 0 bases, with 8 bases separating them. Germline V lookup: CDR1 KGHSH, CDR2 LQKENI. This sample was included in a study of shared clonotypes between healthy human individuals. Study at large: For every donor, three CD4 naive, three CD4 memory, two CD8 naive and one CD8 memory plates were used.

None of the donors, who were healthy HIV-negative adults, had recently had acute infections or vaccinations. The repertoire was sequenced with immunoSEQ multiplex PCR; TCRdb's copy has only in-frame clones and lacks some. Among roughly 220,000 clones listed, 50% to 75% were seen once. The chain employs TRBV18 and TRBJ2-3, with no clear D. The receptor was isolated from a man aged 25-45 years in good health. The sequencing sample was made of memory CD4+ T cells sorted from blood. The subset here: CD45RA-negative fraction. The CDR3 nucleotides read TGTGCCAGCTCACCACAGGGCCCTAGCACAGATACGCAGTATTTT. It is translated as CASSPQGPSTDTQYF.